Listed below are T cell receptor beta chains from one sample, sequenced in a study of cytomegalovirus exposure and HLA in healthy donors. Assay: immunoSEQ multiplex PCR; the TCRdb copy retains only in-frame clones and omits some. Among approximately 110,000 clones, 65% to 75% were seen once, and the ten largest hold 4.8%. Sequencing used PBMCs. Receptors were obtained from a young man in good health and CMV-seropositive. Both conserved end residues are part of each CDR3. The order of the fields is CDR3 protein, CDR3 DNA, D gene, V gene, clone size, J gene. D genes are given only for firm matches. Expanded clones get a size class; other rows say once, few or many, or leave the size out.

cdr3_aa: CASSPNVLAGGGHEQFF
cdr3_nt: TGTGCCAGCTCACCGAACGTCCTGGCGGGGGGAGGGCATGAGCAGTTCTTC
d_call: TRBD2
v_call: TRBV18
clone_size: .
j_call: TRBJ2-1

cdr3_aa: CASSPRGAGGPNEQFF
cdr3_nt: TGTGCCAGCAGCCCCCGGGGGGCGGGGGGGCCCAATGAGCAGTTCTTC
d_call: TRBD2
v_call: TRBV5-6
clone_size: .
j_call: TRBJ2-1

cdr3_aa: CASSPSGQGVYNEQFF
cdr3_nt: TGTGCCAGCAGCCCGAGCGGACAGGGGGTATACAATGAGCAGTTCTTC
d_call: TRBD1
v_call: TRBV7-9
clone_size: .
j_call: TRBJ2-1

cdr3_aa: CASSMETPQGTGELFF
cdr3_nt: TGCGCCAGCAGCATGGAGACACCTCAGGGCACCGGGGAGCTGTTTTTT
d_call: .
v_call: TRBV5-1
clone_size: .
j_call: TRBJ2-2

cdr3_aa: CAWSGDRGPGVNTEAFF
cdr3_nt: TGTGCCTGGAGCGGAGACAGGGGGCCGGGAGTGAACACTGAAGCTTTCTTT
d_call: TRBD1
v_call: TRBV30
clone_size: few
j_call: TRBJ1-1

cdr3_aa: CASSRSGGAGGELFF
cdr3_nt: TGTGCCAGCAGCCGAAGCGGGGGGGCCGGCGGGGAGCTGTTTTTT
d_call: TRBD2
v_call: TRBV5-5
clone_size: few
j_call: TRBJ2-2

cdr3_aa: CASSFGTGGRGNTIYF
cdr3_nt: TGTGCCAGCAGCTTCGGGACAGGGGGCCGTGGAAACACCATATATTTT
d_call: TRBD1
v_call: TRBV5-6
clone_size: few
j_call: TRBJ1-3

cdr3_aa: CAIRPPYRALDYTF
cdr3_nt: TGTGCCATCAGACCACCTTACAGGGCTCTTGACTACACCTTC
d_call: .
v_call: TRBV10-3
clone_size: .
j_call: TRBJ1-2

cdr3_aa: CASSSGRAGGADTQYF
cdr3_nt: TGTGCCAGCAGCTCCGGGAGGGCAGGAGGGGCAGATACGCAGTATTTT
d_call: TRBD2
v_call: TRBV7-9
clone_size: .
j_call: TRBJ2-3

cdr3_aa: CANTNDRGMHNSPLHF
cdr3_nt: TGTGCCAACACAAACGACAGGGGGATGCATAATTCACCCCTCCACTTT
d_call: TRBD1
v_call: TRBV10-3
clone_size: few
j_call: TRBJ1-6

cdr3_aa: CASTPAQSNSPLHF
cdr3_nt: TGTGCCAGTACCCCGGCACAGTCTAATTCACCCCTCCACTTT
d_call: .
v_call: TRBV19
clone_size: many
j_call: TRBJ1-6

cdr3_aa: CAWNQQSGYNEQFF
cdr3_nt: TGTGCCTGGAATCAACAGTCTGGATACAATGAGCAGTTCTTC
d_call: .
v_call: TRBV30
clone_size: .
j_call: TRBJ2-1

cdr3_aa: CASSFRGTEAFF
cdr3_nt: TGCGCCAGCAGCTTTAGGGGCACTGAAGCTTTCTTT
d_call: .
v_call: TRBV5-1
clone_size: few
j_call: TRBJ1-1

cdr3_aa: CSVEDFGTGPYEQYF
cdr3_nt: TGCAGCGTTGAAGATTTTGGGACAGGGCCGTACGAGCAGTACTTC
d_call: TRBD1
v_call: TRBV29-1
clone_size: .
j_call: TRBJ2-7

cdr3_aa: CASSQANYGYTF
cdr3_nt: TGCGCCAGCAGCCAAGCGAACTATGGCTACACCTTC
d_call: .
v_call: TRBV4-1
clone_size: .
j_call: TRBJ1-2

cdr3_aa: CASSTGRAETQYF
cdr3_nt: TGCGCCAGCAGTACAGGAAGGGCAGAGACCCAGTACTTC
d_call: .
v_call: TRBV5-1
clone_size: .
j_call: TRBJ2-5

cdr3_aa: CASSLMSGGNSYNEQFF
cdr3_nt: TGTGCCAGCAGCTTAATGTCCGGGGGGAACTCCTACAATGAGCAGTTCTTC
d_call: TRBD2
v_call: TRBV5-4
clone_size: .
j_call: TRBJ2-1

cdr3_aa: CANGEGPPRETQYF
cdr3_nt: TGTGCCAACGGAGAGGGCCCACCTCGGGAGACCCAGTACTTC
d_call: .
v_call: TRBV10-3
clone_size: .
j_call: TRBJ2-5

cdr3_aa: CASSLDGGGRELFF
cdr3_nt: TGTGCCAGCAGCCTGGACGGGGGAGGCAGGGAGCTGTTTTTT
d_call: .
v_call: TRBV7-2
clone_size: few
j_call: TRBJ2-2

cdr3_aa: CSVEERLKAFF
cdr3_nt: TGCAGCGTTGAAGAGCGATTAAAAGCTTTCTTT
d_call: .
v_call: TRBV29-1
clone_size: .
j_call: TRBJ1-1

cdr3_aa: CASSQVTTGLAYEQYF
cdr3_nt: TGTGCCAGCAGCCAAGTCACGACGGGACTGGCCTACGAGCAGTACTTC
d_call: .
v_call: TRBV4-2
clone_size: .
j_call: TRBJ2-7

cdr3_aa: CASSEQGASYEQYF
cdr3_nt: TGTGCCAGCAGTGAACAGGGGGCCTCGTACGAGCAGTACTTC
d_call: TRBD1
v_call: TRBV2
clone_size: .
j_call: TRBJ2-7

cdr3_aa: CASSQTSGGDNEQFF
cdr3_nt: TGTGCCAGCAGCCAGACTAGCGGGGGGGACAATGAGCAGTTCTTC
d_call: TRBD2
v_call: TRBV7-7
clone_size: .
j_call: TRBJ2-1

cdr3_aa: CASSLGPMNTEAFF
cdr3_nt: TGCGCCAGCAGCCTGGGCCCAATGAACACTGAAGCTTTCTTT
d_call: .
v_call: TRBV4-1
clone_size: .
j_call: TRBJ1-1

cdr3_aa: CSVGDSGPVAAFF
cdr3_nt: TGCAGCGTTGGAGACAGCGGGCCAGTCGCAGCTTTCTTT
d_call: .
v_call: TRBV29-1
clone_size: few
j_call: TRBJ1-1

cdr3_aa: CASSVEIGGADEQFF
cdr3_nt: TGTGCCAGCAGCGTAGAGATAGGGGGGGCGGATGAGCAGTTCTTC
d_call: .
v_call: TRBV9
clone_size: .
j_call: TRBJ2-1

cdr3_aa: CASSLRGLESYNEQFF
cdr3_nt: TGTGCCAGCAGCTTGCGAGGACTGGAGTCCTACAATGAGCAGTTCTTC
d_call: .
v_call: TRBV5-5
clone_size: .
j_call: TRBJ2-1

cdr3_aa: CASSKKATTAGHSPLHF
cdr3_nt: TGTGCCAGCAGCAAAAAGGCGACGACCGCGGGGCATTCACCCCTCCACTTT
d_call: .
v_call: TRBV7-7
clone_size: .
j_call: TRBJ1-6

cdr3_aa: CASSLGTANEQFF
cdr3_nt: TGTGCCAGCAGCTTGGGGACAGCGAATGAGCAGTTCTTC
d_call: TRBD1
v_call: TRBV7-9
clone_size: .
j_call: TRBJ2-1

cdr3_aa: CASSWSGATNSPLHF
cdr3_nt: TGTGCCAGCAGCTGGAGCGGGGCGACTAATTCACCCCTCCACTTT
d_call: .
v_call: TRBV7-9
clone_size: .
j_call: TRBJ1-6

cdr3_aa: CAWSTSDEQYF
cdr3_nt: TGTGCCTGGAGCACTAGCGACGAGCAGTACTTC
d_call: TRBD2
v_call: TRBV30
clone_size: many
j_call: TRBJ2-7

cdr3_aa: CASSRRGGNTEAFF
cdr3_nt: TGCGCCAGCAGCCGAAGGGGAGGGAACACTGAAGCTTTCTTT
d_call: .
v_call: TRBV5-1
clone_size: .
j_call: TRBJ1-1

cdr3_aa: CASSGGAGLDEQYF
cdr3_nt: TGTGCCAGCAGCGGTGGGGCAGGGCTCGACGAGCAGTACTTC
d_call: .
v_call: TRBV11-2
clone_size: .
j_call: TRBJ2-7

cdr3_aa: CASSLTGNYGYTF
cdr3_nt: TGTGCCAGCAGTCTAACAGGGAACTATGGCTACACCTTC
d_call: .
v_call: TRBV28
clone_size: .
j_call: TRBJ1-2

cdr3_aa: CASSRTGDQPQHF
cdr3_nt: TGTGCCAGCAGTCGGACAGGAGATCAGCCCCAGCATTTT
d_call: TRBD1
v_call: TRBV28
clone_size: few
j_call: TRBJ1-5

cdr3_aa: CASSLDAGVGNQETQYF
cdr3_nt: TGCGCCAGCAGCTTGGATGCAGGGGTCGGGAACCAAGAGACCCAGTACTTC
d_call: .
v_call: TRBV5-1
clone_size: .
j_call: TRBJ2-5

cdr3_aa: CASSQDGEGENTEAFF
cdr3_nt: TGTGCCAGCAGCCAAGATGGAGAAGGGGAGAACACTGAAGCTTTCTTT
d_call: .
v_call: TRBV4-2
clone_size: .
j_call: TRBJ1-1

cdr3_aa: CASSFATGFSGKDPPLHF
cdr3_nt: TGTGCCAGCAGTTTCGCGACAGGGTTTTCGGGGAAGGATCCACCCCTCCACTTT
d_call: TRBD1
v_call: TRBV27
clone_size: .
j_call: TRBJ1-6

cdr3_aa: CASSVPGSNQPQHF
cdr3_nt: TGTGCCAGCAGCGTCCCCGGGAGCAATCAGCCCCAGCATTTT
d_call: .
v_call: TRBV2
clone_size: .
j_call: TRBJ1-5

cdr3_aa: CAITGQGNPYEQYF
cdr3_nt: TGTGCCATCACCGGACAGGGAAATCCCTACGAGCAGTACTTC
d_call: TRBD1
v_call: TRBV10-3
clone_size: .
j_call: TRBJ2-7

cdr3_aa: CASGRGGGGEKLFF
cdr3_nt: TGTGCCAGCGGGAGAGGTGGCGGGGGTGAAAAACTGTTTTTT
d_call: .
v_call: TRBV25-1
clone_size: once
j_call: TRBJ1-4

cdr3_aa: CASSQEFRLNSNQPQHF
cdr3_nt: TGCGCCAGCAGCCAAGAGTTTCGCCTGAACTCCAATCAGCCCCAGCATTTT
d_call: .
v_call: TRBV4-3
clone_size: .
j_call: TRBJ1-5

cdr3_aa: CASSLGGAGNTIYF
cdr3_nt: TGTGCCAGCAGCTTAGGGGGCGCTGGAAACACCATATATTTT
d_call: .
v_call: TRBV7-9
clone_size: few
j_call: TRBJ1-3

cdr3_aa: CASSQDLRGGLYNEQFF
cdr3_nt: TGTGCCAGCAGCCAAGATCTCCGCGGGGGACTATACAATGAGCAGTTCTTC
d_call: TRBD2
v_call: TRBV4-2
clone_size: .
j_call: TRBJ2-1

cdr3_aa: CASSVPSEGGQSTDTQYF
cdr3_nt: TGTGCCAGCAGCGTCCCATCTGAGGGGGGGCAGAGCACAGATACGCAGTATTTT
d_call: .
v_call: TRBV9
clone_size: .
j_call: TRBJ2-3

cdr3_aa: CASSVGERGFEQYF
cdr3_nt: TGTGCCAGCAGCGTAGGCGAGCGGGGGTTCGAGCAGTACTTC
d_call: TRBD2
v_call: TRBV9
clone_size: few
j_call: TRBJ2-7

cdr3_aa: CASSTGSQETQYF
cdr3_nt: TGTGCCAGCAGTACAGGGAGTCAAGAGACCCAGTACTTC
d_call: .
v_call: TRBV2
clone_size: .
j_call: TRBJ2-5

cdr3_aa: CASSFSPGTGISSGANVLTF
cdr3_nt: TGTGCCAGCAGTTTTTCTCCCGGGACAGGGATTTCCTCTGGGGCCAACGTCCTGACTTTC
d_call: TRBD1
v_call: TRBV28
clone_size: large
j_call: TRBJ2-6

cdr3_aa: CASSVGLAGQDTQYF
cdr3_nt: TGTGCCAGCAGCGTCGGACTAGCGGGGCAAGATACGCAGTATTTT
d_call: TRBD2
v_call: TRBV5-6
clone_size: .
j_call: TRBJ2-3

cdr3_aa: CASSRGQGNYEQYF
cdr3_nt: TGCGCCAGCAGCCGCGGACAGGGGAATTACGAGCAGTACTTC
d_call: TRBD1
v_call: TRBV5-1
clone_size: .
j_call: TRBJ2-7

cdr3_aa: CASSVVRGGELFF
cdr3_nt: TGTGCCAGCAGCGTAGTCCGCGGAGGGGAGCTGTTTTTT
d_call: .
v_call: TRBV9
clone_size: .
j_call: TRBJ2-2